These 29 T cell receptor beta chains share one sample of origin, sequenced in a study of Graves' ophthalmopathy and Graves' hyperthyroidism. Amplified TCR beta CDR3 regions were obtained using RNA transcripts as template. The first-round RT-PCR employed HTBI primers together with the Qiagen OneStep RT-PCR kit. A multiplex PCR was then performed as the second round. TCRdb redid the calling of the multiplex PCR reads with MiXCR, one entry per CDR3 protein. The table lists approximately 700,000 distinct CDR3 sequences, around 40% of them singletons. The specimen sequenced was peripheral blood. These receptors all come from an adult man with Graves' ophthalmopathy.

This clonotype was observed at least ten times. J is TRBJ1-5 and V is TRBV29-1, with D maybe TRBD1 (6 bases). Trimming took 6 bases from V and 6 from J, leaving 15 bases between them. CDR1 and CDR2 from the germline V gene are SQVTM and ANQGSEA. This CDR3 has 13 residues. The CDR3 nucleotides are TGCAGCGTCTCGGACAGCCCTTCTCAGCCCCAGCATTTT. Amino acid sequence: CSVSDSPSQPQHF.

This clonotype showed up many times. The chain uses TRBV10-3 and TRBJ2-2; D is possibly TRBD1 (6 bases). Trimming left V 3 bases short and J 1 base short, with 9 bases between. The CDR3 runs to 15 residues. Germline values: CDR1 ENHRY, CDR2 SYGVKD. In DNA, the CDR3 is TGTGCCATCAGTGAAATAGGGGGGAACACCGGGGAGCTGTTTTTT. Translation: CAISEIGGNTGELFF.

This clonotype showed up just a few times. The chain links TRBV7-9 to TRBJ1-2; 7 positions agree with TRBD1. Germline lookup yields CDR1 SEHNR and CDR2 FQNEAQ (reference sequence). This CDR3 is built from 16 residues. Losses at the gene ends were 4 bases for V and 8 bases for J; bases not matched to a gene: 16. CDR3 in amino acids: CASSSSTEGAGRGYTF. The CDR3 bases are TGTGCCAGCAGCTCAAGCACCGAGGGGGCAGGAAGGGGCTACACCTTC. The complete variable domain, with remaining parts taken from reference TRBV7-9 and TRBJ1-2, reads DTGVSQNPRHKITKRGQNVTFRCDPISEHNRLYWYRQTLGQGPEFLTYFQNEAQLEKSRLLSDRFSAERPKGSFSTLEIQRTEQGDSAMYLCASSSSTEGAGRGYTFGSGTRLTVV.

The CDR3 reads CASSAGQGSNTEAFF. In DNA form, the CDR3 reads TGTGCCAGCAGCGCCGGACAGGGTTCGAACACTGAAGCTTTCTTT. This chain uses TRBV7-9 with TRBJ1-1; TRBD1 agrees at 8 bases. This CDR3 has 15 amino acids. The trim removed 5 bases at V and 1 base at J, leaving 6 bases unmatched. The germline V gene encodes CDR1 SEHNR and CDR2 FQNEAQ (reference sequence).

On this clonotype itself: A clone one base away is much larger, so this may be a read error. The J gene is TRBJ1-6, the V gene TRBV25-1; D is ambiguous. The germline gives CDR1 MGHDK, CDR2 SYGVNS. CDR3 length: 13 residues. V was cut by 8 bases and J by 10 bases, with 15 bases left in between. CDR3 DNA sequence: TGTGCCAGCTGTTTACGTTTGGAATCACCCCTCCACTTT. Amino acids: CASCLRLESPLHF.

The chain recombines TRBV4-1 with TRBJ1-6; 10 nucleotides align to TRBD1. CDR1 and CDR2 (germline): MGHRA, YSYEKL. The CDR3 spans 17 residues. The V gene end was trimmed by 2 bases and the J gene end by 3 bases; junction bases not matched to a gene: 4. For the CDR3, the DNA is TGCGCCAGCAGCCAAATCCGGGACAGGGGCTATAATTCACCCCTCCACTTT. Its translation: CASSQIRDRGYNSPLHF.

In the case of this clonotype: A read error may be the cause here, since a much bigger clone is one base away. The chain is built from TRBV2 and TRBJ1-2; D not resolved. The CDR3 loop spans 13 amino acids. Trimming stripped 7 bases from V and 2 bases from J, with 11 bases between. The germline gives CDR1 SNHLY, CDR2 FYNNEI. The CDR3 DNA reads TGTGCCAGCACCCCCGGAGAAAACTATGGCTACACCTTC. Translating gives CASTPGENYGYTF.

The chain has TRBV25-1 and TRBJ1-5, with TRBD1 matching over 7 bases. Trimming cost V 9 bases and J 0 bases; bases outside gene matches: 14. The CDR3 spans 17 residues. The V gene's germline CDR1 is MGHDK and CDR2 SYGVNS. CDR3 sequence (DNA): TGTGCCAGTAGTAGTTACCGGGACAGTTATAGCAATCAGCCCCAGCATTTT. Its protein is CASSSYRDSYSNQPQHF.

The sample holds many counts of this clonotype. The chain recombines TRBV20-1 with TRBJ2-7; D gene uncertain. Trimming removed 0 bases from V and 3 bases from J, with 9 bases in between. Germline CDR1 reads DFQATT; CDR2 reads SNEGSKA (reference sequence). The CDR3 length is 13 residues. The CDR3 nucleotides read TGCAGTGCTAGAGATCCCGCAGGCTACGAGCAGTACTTC. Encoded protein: CSARDPAGYEQYF.

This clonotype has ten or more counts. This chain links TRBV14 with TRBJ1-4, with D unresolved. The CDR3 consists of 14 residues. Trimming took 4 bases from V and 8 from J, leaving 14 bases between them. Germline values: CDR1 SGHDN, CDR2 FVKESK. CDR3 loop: CASSPSPGSEKLFF. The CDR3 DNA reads TGTGCCAGCAGCCCTAGTCCGGGGAGCGAAAAACTGTTTTTT.

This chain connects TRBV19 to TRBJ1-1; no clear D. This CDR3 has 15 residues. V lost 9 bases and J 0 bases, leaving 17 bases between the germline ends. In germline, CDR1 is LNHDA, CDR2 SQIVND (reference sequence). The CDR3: CASSESGLMNTEAFF. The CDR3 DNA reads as TGTGCCAGCAGTGAAAGTGGGCTGATGAACACTGAAGCTTTCTTT.

The CDR3 DNA reads TGTGCCAGCAGCCCCATGAGGCGGACAGGGGGCTACGAGCAGTACTTC. Protein sequence: CASSPMRRTGGYEQYF. V usage is TRBV7-3 and J usage is TRBJ2-7; 10 nucleotides line up with TRBD1. CDR1 is SGHTA and CDR2 is FQGTGA in the germline V gene. Trimming took 5 bases from V and 3 from J; bases not matched to a gene: 10. The CDR3 loop spans 16 amino acids.

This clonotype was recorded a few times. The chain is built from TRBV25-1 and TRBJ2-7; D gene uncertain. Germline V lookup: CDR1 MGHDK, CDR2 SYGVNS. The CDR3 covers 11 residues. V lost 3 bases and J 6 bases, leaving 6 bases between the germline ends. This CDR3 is CASSESVEQYF. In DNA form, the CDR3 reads TGTGCCAGCAGTGAGTCTGTCGAGCAGTACTTC.

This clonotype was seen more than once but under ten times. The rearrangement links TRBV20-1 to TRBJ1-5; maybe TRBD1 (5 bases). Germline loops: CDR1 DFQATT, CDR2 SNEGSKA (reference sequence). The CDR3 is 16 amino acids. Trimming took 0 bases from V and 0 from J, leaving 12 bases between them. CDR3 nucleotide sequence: TGCAGTGCTAGAGATCCCTCGGGGCATAGCAATCAGCCCCAGCATTTT. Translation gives CSARDPSGHSNQPQHF.

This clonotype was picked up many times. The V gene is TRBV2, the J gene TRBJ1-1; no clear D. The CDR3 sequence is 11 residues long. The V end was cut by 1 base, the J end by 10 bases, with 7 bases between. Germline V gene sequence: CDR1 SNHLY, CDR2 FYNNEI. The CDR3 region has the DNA TGTGCCAGCAGTGAAGATTTGGCAGCTTTCTTT. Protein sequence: CASSEDLAAFF.

For the CDR3, the DNA is TGCAGCGTGGACACCGGGACAGGGGTGGATGCTTTCTTT. Translation gives CSVDTGTGVDAFF. V gene TRBV29-1 combines with J gene TRBJ1-1; 10 bases line up with TRBD1. The ends lost 6 bases at V and 11 bases at J; junction bases unmatched: 12. The CDR3 runs to 13 residues. Germline lookup yields CDR1 SQVTM and CDR2 ANQGSEA.

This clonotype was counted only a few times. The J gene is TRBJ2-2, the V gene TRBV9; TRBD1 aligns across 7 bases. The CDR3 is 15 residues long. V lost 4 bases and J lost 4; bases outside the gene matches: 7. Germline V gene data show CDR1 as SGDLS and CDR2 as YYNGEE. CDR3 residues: CASSPGDSLTGELFF. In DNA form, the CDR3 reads TGTGCCAGCAGCCCAGGGGACAGCCTCACCGGGGAGCTGTTTTTT.

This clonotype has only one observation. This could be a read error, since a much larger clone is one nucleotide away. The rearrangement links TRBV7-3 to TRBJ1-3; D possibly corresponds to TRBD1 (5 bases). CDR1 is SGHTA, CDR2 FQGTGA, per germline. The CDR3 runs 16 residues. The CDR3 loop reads CANSSETVESGNTIYF. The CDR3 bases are TGTGCCAACAGCTCGGAGACAGTAGAGAGTGGAAACACCATATATTTT.

The CDR3 nucleotides read TGCAGTGCTAGCCGGGACAAGGGCTCTGATGAGCAGTACTTC. Its translation is CSASRDKGSDEQYF. The chain carries TRBV29-1 and TRBJ2-7, with a weak D call TRBD1 (6 bases). This CDR3 comprises 14 residues. Looked up from germline, CDR1 is SQVTM and CDR2 is ANQGSEA.

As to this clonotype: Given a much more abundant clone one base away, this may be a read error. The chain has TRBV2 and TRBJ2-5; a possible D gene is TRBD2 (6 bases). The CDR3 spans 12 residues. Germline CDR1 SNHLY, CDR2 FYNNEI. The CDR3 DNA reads TGTGCCAGCAGTTACGGGGGAGAGGCCCAGTACTTC. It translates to CASSYGGEAQYF. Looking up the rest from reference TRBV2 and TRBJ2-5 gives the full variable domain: EPEVTQTPSHQVTQMGQEVILRCVPISNHLYFYWYRQILGQKVEFLVSFYNNEISEKSEIFDDQFSVERPDGSNFTLKIRSTKLEDSAMYFCASSYGGEAQYFGPGTRLLVL.

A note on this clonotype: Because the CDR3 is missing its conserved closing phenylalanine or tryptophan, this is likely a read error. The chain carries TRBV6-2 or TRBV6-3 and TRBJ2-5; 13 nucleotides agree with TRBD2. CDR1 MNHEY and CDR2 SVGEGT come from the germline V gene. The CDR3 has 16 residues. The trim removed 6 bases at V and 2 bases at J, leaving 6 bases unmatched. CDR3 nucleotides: TGTGCCAGCAGCCGGGGACTAGCGGGACAACAAGAGACCCAGTACGTC. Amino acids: CASSRGLAGQQETQYV.

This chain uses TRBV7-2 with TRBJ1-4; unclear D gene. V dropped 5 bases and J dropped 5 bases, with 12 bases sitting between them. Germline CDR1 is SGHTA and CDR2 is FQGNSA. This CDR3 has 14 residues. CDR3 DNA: TGTGCCAGCAGCCCGGACTCGATGAATGAAAAACTGTTTTTT. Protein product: CASSPDSMNEKLFF. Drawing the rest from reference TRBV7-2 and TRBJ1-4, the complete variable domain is GAGVSQSPSNKVTEKGKDVELRCDPISGHTALYWYRQSLGQGLEFLIYFQGNSAPDKSGLPSDRFSAERTGGSVSTLTIQRTQQEDSAVYLCASSPDSMNEKLFFGSGTQLSVL.

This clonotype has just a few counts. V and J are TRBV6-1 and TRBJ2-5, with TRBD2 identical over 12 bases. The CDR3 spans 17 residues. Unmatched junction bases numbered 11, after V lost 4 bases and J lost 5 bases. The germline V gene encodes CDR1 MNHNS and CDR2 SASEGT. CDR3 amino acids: CASSATRTSGTRETQYF. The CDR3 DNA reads TGTGCCAGCAGTGCGACCCGGACTAGCGGGACCCGCGAGACCCAGTACTTC.

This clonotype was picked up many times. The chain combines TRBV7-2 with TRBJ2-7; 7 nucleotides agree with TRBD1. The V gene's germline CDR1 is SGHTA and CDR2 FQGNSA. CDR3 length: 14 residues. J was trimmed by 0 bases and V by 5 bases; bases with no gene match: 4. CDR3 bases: TGTGCCAGCAGCCCCGGGACAGTCTCCTACGAGCAGTACTTC. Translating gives CASSPGTVSYEQYF.

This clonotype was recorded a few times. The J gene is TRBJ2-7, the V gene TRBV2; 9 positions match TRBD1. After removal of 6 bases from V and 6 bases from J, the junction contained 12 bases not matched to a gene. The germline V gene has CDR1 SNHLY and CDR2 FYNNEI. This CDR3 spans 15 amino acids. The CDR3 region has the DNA TGTGCCAGCAGAGCCGGGACAGGGACCCCTGGCGAGCAGTACTTC. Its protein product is CASRAGTGTPGEQYF.

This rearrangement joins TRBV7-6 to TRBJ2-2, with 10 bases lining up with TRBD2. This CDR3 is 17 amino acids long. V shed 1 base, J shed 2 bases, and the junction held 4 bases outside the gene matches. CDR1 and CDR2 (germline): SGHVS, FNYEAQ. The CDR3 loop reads CASSLGAGGQNTGELFF. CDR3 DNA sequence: TGTGCCAGCAGCTTAGGAGCGGGAGGGCAAAACACCGGGGAGCTGTTTTTT.

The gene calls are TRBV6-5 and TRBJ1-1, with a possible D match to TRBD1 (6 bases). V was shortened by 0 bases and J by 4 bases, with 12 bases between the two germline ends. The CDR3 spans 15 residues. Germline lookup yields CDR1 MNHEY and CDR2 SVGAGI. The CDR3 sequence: CASSYSSGDGTEAFF. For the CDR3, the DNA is TGTGCCAGCAGTTACTCCTCAGGGGACGGCACTGAAGCTTTCTTT.

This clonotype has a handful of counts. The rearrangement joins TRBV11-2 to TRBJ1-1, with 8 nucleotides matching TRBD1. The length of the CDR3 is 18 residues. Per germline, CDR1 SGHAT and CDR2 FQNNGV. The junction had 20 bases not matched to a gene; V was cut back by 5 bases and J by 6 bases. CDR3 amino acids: CASSTLPGQVVGSAEAFF. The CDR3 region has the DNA TGTGCCAGCAGCACACTTCCGGGACAGGTAGTTGGAAGCGCTGAAGCTTTCTTT.

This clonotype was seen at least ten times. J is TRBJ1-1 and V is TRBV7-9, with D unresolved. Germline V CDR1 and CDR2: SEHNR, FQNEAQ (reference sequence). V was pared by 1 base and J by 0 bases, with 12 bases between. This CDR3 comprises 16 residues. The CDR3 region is CASSLVVSSMNTEAFF. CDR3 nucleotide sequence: TGTGCCAGCAGCTTAGTAGTCAGTTCCATGAACACTGAAGCTTTCTTT.